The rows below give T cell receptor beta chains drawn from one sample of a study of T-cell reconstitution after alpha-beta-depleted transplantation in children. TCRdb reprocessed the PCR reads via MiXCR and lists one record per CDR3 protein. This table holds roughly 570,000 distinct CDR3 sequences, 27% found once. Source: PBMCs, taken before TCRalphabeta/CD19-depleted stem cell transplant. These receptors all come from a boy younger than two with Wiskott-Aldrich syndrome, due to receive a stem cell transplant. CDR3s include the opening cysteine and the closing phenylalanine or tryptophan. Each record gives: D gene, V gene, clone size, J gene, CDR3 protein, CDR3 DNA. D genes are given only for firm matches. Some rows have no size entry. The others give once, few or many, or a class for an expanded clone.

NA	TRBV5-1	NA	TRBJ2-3	CASSLTAGTTDTQYF	TGCGCCAGCAGCTTAACAGCCGGGACTACAGATACGCAGTATTTT
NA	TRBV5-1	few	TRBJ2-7	CASSLATYEQYF	TGCGCCAGCAGCCTAGCGACCTACGAGCAGTACTTC
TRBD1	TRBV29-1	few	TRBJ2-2	CSVNRGTGELFF	TGCAGCGTCAACAGGGGTACCGGGGAGCTGTTTTTT
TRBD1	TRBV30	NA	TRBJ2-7	CAWSATGAAWGYEQYF	TGTGCCTGGAGTGCCACAGGGGCAGCCTGGGGGTACGAGCAGTACTTC
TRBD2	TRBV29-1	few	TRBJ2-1	CSVKPRLAYDEQFF	TGCAGCGTAAAACCGAGACTAGCGTACGATGAGCAGTTCTTC
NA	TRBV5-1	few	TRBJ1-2	CASSLDGYGYTF	TGCGCCAGCAGCTTGGACGGCTATGGCTACACCTTC
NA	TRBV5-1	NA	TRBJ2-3	CASSLGPGDGAQYF	TGCGCCAGCAGCTTAGGCCCCGGGGACGGTGCGCAGTATTTT
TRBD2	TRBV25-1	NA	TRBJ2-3	CASRGTSGDTDTQYF	TGTGCCAGCAGGGGGACTAGCGGGGACACAGATACGCAGTATTTT
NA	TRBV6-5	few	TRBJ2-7	CASSRTSYEQYF	TGTGCCAGCAGCCGAACCTCCTACGAGCAGTACTTC
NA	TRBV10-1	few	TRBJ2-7	CASSVGSEQYF	TGCGCCAGCAGTGTTGGGTCCGAGCAGTACTTC
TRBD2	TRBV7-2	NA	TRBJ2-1	CASSIPRGSYNEQFF	TGTGCCAGCAGCATCCCTCGCGGGAGTTACAATGAGCAGTTCTTC
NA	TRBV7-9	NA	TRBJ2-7	CASSLGEWEQYF	TGTGCCAGCAGCTTGGGGGAATGGGAGCAGTACTTC
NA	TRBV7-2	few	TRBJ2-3	CASTLTSLTDTQYF	TGTGCCAGCACCCTGACTAGTCTCACAGATACGCAGTATTTT
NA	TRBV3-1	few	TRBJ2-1	CASSQEERREQFF	TGTGCCAGCAGCCAAGAGGAGAGACGCGAGCAGTTCTTC
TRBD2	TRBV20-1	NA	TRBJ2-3	CSARDASGDTTDTQYF	TGCAGTGCTAGAGATGCTAGCGGAGACACCACAGATACGCAGTATTTT
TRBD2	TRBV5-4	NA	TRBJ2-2	CASSLNDARLAGRTGELFF	TGTGCCAGCAGCTTAAACGACGCGAGACTAGCGGGCCGCACCGGGGAGCTGTTTTTT
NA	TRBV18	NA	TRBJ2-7	CASSATGLDYEQYF	TGTGCCAGCTCAGCGACAGGTCTGGACTACGAGCAGTACTTC
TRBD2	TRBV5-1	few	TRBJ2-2	CASTPTSGRRGGELFF	TGCGCCAGCACCCCGACTAGCGGGAGACGAGGCGGGGAGCTGTTTTTT
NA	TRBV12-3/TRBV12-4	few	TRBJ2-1	CANSHGSSYNEQFF	TGTGCCAACTCGCATGGGAGCTCCTACAATGAGCAGTTCTTC
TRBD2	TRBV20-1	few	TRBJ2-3	CSARIVGGRGDTQYF	TGCAGTGCTAGAATTGTTGGCGGGAGGGGAGATACGCAGTATTTT
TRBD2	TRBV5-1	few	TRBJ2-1	CASSLGLAGEINEQFF	TGCGCCAGCAGCTTGGGGCTAGCGGGAGAGATCAATGAGCAGTTCTTC
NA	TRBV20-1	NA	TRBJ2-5	CSASGGAGTQYF	TGCAGTGCTAGTGGGGGGGCTGGGACCCAGTACTTC
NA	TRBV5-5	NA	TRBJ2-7	CASSFLAGPSYEQYF	TGTGCCAGCAGCTTCTTGGCGGGTCCCTCCTACGAGCAGTACTTC
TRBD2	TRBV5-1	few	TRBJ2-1	CASSGTSVEQFF	TGCGCCAGCAGCGGGACTAGCGTGGAGCAGTTCTTC
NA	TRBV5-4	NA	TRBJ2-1	CASSQDQTNYNEQFF	TGTGCCAGCAGTCAAGACCAAACAAATTACAATGAGCAGTTCTTC
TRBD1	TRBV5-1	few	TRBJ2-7	CASSLEGTGGKSYEQYF	TGCGCCAGCAGCTTGGAGGGGACAGGGGGCAAGTCCTACGAGCAGTACTTC